The next 8 T cell receptor beta chains were all read from a single sample in a study of blood T cell repertoires in COVID-19. Sequencing used immunoSEQ multiplex PCR; TCRdb keeps in-frame clones, though not all of them. Of 200,000 to 300,000 clones listed, more than 75% are singletons. The sequenced material came from peripheral blood. These receptors originate from a woman aged 60-70 years with COVID-19, enrolled during active disease.

The V and J genes are TRBV5-1 and TRBJ1-5; D is ambiguous. V lost 1 base, J lost 9 bases, and 11 bases lay in between. CDR3 length: 13 amino acids. CDR1 is SGHRS, CDR2 YFSETQ, per germline. The DNA for the CDR3 is TGCGCCAGCAGCTTGCAACCCTTACTGCCCCAGCATTTT. Its translation is CASSLQPLLPQHF.

V gene TRBV30 combines with J gene TRBJ1-2, with 7 bases matching TRBD1. The CDR3 extends over 16 amino acids. CDR1 and CDR2 (germline): GTSNPN, SVGIG (reference sequence). J lost 0 bases, V lost 2 bases, and 9 bases had no gene match. The CDR3 reads CAWSRPRTGANYGYTF. CDR3 sequence (DNA): TGTGCCTGGAGTCGACCCCGGACAGGAGCTAACTATGGCTACACCTTC.

This chain joins TRBV6-5 and TRBJ1-2; 9 nucleotides match TRBD1. V shed 5 bases, J shed 6 bases, and the junction held 4 bases outside the gene matches. The CDR3 is 13 residues long. Germline CDR1 reads MNHEY; CDR2 reads SVGAGI. Here the CDR3 reads CASSRTGVDGYTF. The CDR3 coding sequence is TGTGCCAGCAGTCGGACAGGGGTTGATGGCTACACCTTC.

V and J are TRBV19 and TRBJ1-5; 12 bases align to TRBD1. The CDR3 runs to 17 residues. The J segment lost 1 base and the V segment lost 5 bases, leaving 6 bases of the junction unmatched. CDR1 is LNHDA, CDR2 SQIVND, per germline (reference sequence). CDR3: CASSPGQGARSNQPQHF. The CDR3 nucleotides read TGTGCCAGTAGTCCGGGACAGGGGGCGAGGAGCAATCAGCCCCAGCATTTT.

The chain uses TRBV9 and TRBJ1-5; TRBD1 matches at 7 bases. The CDR3 has 15 residues. CDR1 is SGDLS and CDR2 is YYNGEE in the germline V gene. The ends lost 0 bases at V and 3 bases at J; junction bases unmatched: 3. CDR3 protein: CASSVGQGDNQPQHF. CDR3 nucleotides: TGTGCCAGCAGCGTAGGACAGGGCGACAATCAGCCCCAGCATTTT.

The rearrangement links TRBV7-8 to TRBJ2-7, with D unclear. Germline V gene lookup returns CDR1 SGHVS and CDR2 FQNEAQ. V was cut by 1 base and J by 6 bases, with 10 bases left in between. The CDR3 totals 13 residues. The CDR3 region is CASSLGLRSEQYF. CDR3 DNA sequence: TGTGCCAGCAGCTTAGGTCTGCGATCCGAGCAGTACTTC. The full variable domain, in which reference TRBV7-8 and TRBJ2-7 provide the parts outside the CDR3, is GAGVSQSPRYKVAKRGQDVALRCDPISGHVSLFWYQQALGQGPEFLTYFQNEAQLDKSGLPSDRFFAERPEGSVSTLKIQRTQQEDSAVYLCASSLGLRSEQYFGPGTRLTVT.

The chain carries TRBV27 and TRBJ2-1; 8 bases match TRBD1. The germline V gene encodes CDR1 MNHEY and CDR2 SMNVEV (reference sequence). V lost 6 bases, J lost 9 bases, and 7 bases stayed unmatched. The CDR3 consists of 13 residues. As DNA, the CDR3 is TGTGCCAGCAGACGGACAGGGTTCACTGAGCAGTTCTTC. Translated: CASRRTGFTEQFF.

This clone was recorded once. CDR3 nucleotides: TGTGCCTGGAGTCGGGACAGGGCGGCAGATACGCAGTATTTT. This sequence encodes CAWSRDRAADTQYF. J is TRBJ2-3 and V is TRBV30, with 9 bases fitting TRBD1. V trimming: 2 bases; J trimming: 4 bases; junction bases outside the gene matches: 4. CDR3 length: 14 residues. Germline CDR1 and CDR2: GTSNPN and SVGIG (reference sequence). Complete variable domain (other parts from reference TRBV30 and TRBJ2-3): SQTIHQWPATLVQPVGSPLSLECTVEGTSNPNLYWYRQAAGRGLQLLFYSVGIGQISSEVPQNLSASRPQDRQFILSSKKLLLSDSGFYLCAWSRDRAADTQYFGPGTRLTVL.